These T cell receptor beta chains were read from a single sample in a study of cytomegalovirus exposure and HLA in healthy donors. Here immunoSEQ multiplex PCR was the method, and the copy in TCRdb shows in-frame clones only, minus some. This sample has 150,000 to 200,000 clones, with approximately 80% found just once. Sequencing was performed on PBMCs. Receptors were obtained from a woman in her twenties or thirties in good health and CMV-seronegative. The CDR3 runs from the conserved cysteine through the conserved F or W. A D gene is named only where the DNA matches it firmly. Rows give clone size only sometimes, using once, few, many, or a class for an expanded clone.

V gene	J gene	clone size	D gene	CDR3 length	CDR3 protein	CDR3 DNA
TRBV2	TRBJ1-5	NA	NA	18	CASSERGQLMGSNQPQHF	TGTGCCAGCAGTGAACGGGGACAACTCATGGGGAGCAATCAGCCCCAGCATTTT
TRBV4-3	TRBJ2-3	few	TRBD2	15	CASSQTSGREDTQYF	TGCGCCAGCTCTCAGACTAGCGGGAGGGAAGATACGCAGTATTTT
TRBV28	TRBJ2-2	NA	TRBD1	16	CASSSPGTGRTGELFF	TGTGCCAGCAGTTCCCCCGGGACAGGGCGTACCGGGGAGCTGTTTTTT
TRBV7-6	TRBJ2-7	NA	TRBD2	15	CASSTGPRGEYEQYF	TGTGCCAGCAGCACGGGCCCCCGGGGGGAGTACGAGCAGTACTTC
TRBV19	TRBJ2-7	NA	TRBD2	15	CASSTSSGRAYEQYF	TGTGCCAGTAGTACTTCTTCCGGGAGGGCCTACGAGCAGTACTTC
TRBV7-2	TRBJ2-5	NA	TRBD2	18	CASSLALVGLAVKETQYF	TGTGCCAGCAGCTTAGCGCTGGTGGGACTAGCGGTTAAAGAGACCCAGTACTTC
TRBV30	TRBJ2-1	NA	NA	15	CAWSGGVTNRAEQFF	TGTGCCTGGAGTGGGGGGGTGACTAATCGGGCTGAGCAGTTCTTC
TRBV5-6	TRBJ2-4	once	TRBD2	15	CASSFLAGGKNIQYF	TGTGCCAGCAGCTTTCTCGCGGGAGGGAAAAACATTCAGTACTTC
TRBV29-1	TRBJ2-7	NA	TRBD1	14	CSVTTGTGGYEQYF	TGCAGCGTCACGACCGGGACAGGGGGCTACGAGCAGTACTTC
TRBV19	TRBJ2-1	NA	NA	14	CASSVVAAYNEQFF	TGTGCCAGTAGTGTCGTAGCGGCCTACAATGAGCAGTTCTTC
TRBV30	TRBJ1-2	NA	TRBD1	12	CAWTGTGGGYTF	TGTGCCTGGACCGGGACAGGGGGGGGCTACACCTTC